A single sample is the source of the 27 T cell receptor beta chains below, sequenced in a study of shared clonotypes between healthy human individuals. The data were produced by immunoSEQ multiplex PCR, yet TCRdb's version contains in-frame clones alone and is incomplete. The sample contains 2 million or so clones, 85% to 95% of which appear only once. Naive CD8 cells were CD45RO-negative, positively selected for CCR7, excluding terminally differentiated effector memory CD45RA+ cells. The sample comprised naive CD8+ T cells sorted from blood. These receptors were collected from a man in his late teens or twenties in good health.

This clone has just one count. This rearrangement joins TRBV7-9 to TRBJ1-2; tentatively, D is TRBD1 (5 bases). Deletions cut 6 bases from V and 2 bases from J, with 13 bases between. The CDR3 has 14 amino acids. The germline gives CDR1 SEHNR, CDR2 FQNEAQ (reference sequence). CDR3 DNA: TGTGCCAGCAGAAATAGTACAGGCAACTATGGCTACACCTTC. Translating gives CASRNSTGNYGYTF.

Comment on this clone: In the same sample, other DNA sequences code for this CDR3. This chain uses TRBV27 with TRBJ2-7, with D unclear. From germline, CDR1 is MNHEY and CDR2 SMNVEV (reference sequence). The CDR3 is 14 amino acids. V lost 0 bases, J lost 0 bases, and 6 bases lay in between. This chain's CDR3 is CASSLSGPSYEQYF. The CDR3 nucleotides read TGTGCCAGCAGTTTATCGGGCCCCTCCTACGAGCAGTACTTC.

Notes on this clone: Within the sample, other DNA sequences also encode this same CDR3. The V and J genes are TRBV27 and TRBJ2-5; D remains unclear. Germline CDR1 MNHEY, CDR2 SMNVEV (reference sequence). V lost 1 base to trimming and J lost 4 bases, with 7 bases between them. CDR3 length: 13 residues. The CDR3 loop is CASSLLGLETQYF. The CDR3 DNA is TGTGCCAGCAGTTTATTAGGGTTAGAGACCCAGTACTTC.

This clone was recorded a few times. Other DNA variants within this sample encode the same CDR3. The rearrangement joins TRBV7-9 to TRBJ1-5; no clear D. Germline CDR1 is SEHNR and CDR2 is FQNEAQ (reference sequence). Trimming cost V 1 base and J 7 bases, with 5 bases left between them. CDR3 length: 12 amino acids. CDR3 loop: CASSLGSQPQHF. The CDR3 DNA follows: TGTGCCAGCAGCTTAGGTTCCCAGCCCCAGCATTTT.

The chain has TRBV4-3 and TRBJ2-7; D is unclear. The V end lost 1 base, the J end lost 5 bases, and 9 bases lay between the germline ends. The CDR3 length is 13 residues. The germline CDR1 and CDR2 sequences are LGHNA and YSLEER. The CDR3: CASSQVGNDEQYF. For the CDR3, the DNA is TGCGCCAGCAGCCAAGTGGGTAACGACGAGCAGTACTTC.

The chain employs TRBV7-9 and TRBJ2-7, with D unclear. Between the trimmed V and J ends, which lost 0 bases and 6 bases, there was a span of 9 bases. The CDR3 is made up of 13 amino acids. Germline CDR1 SEHNR, CDR2 FQNEAQ (reference sequence). CDR3 residues: CASSLAVGIEQYF. The CDR3, as DNA: TGTGCCAGCAGCTTAGCGGTAGGGATCGAGCAGTACTTC.

This chain uses TRBV4-3 with TRBJ2-2; tentatively, D is TRBD1 (5 bases). CDR3 length: 15 residues. From germline, CDR1 is LGHNA and CDR2 YSLEER. V lost 8 bases and J 6 bases, leaving 19 bases between the germline ends. This CDR3 reads CASALGDWGAGELFF. In nucleotides, the CDR3 is TGCGCCAGCGCCTTAGGGGATTGGGGTGCCGGGGAGCTGTTTTTT.

This chain's CDR3 is CSVELARQTSTDTQYF. Written as DNA, the CDR3 is TGCAGCGTTGAATTAGCTCGGCAAACTAGCACAGATACGCAGTATTTT. The V and J genes are TRBV29-1 and TRBJ2-3; D call uncertain. Trimming removed 2 bases from V and 0 bases from J, with 15 bases in between. Per germline, CDR1 SQVTM and CDR2 ANQGSEA. This CDR3 has 16 residues.

V and J are TRBV11-2 and TRBJ2-7; 10 bases line up with TRBD2. This CDR3 contains 14 residues. V gave up 2 bases and J gave up 5 bases; unmatched junction bases: 3. Germline CDR1 reads SGHAT; CDR2 reads FQNNGV. CDR3 residues: CASSLLSGGDEQYF. Here the CDR3 DNA reads TGTGCCAGCAGCTTACTCAGCGGGGGGGACGAGCAGTACTTC.

On this clone itself: Additional DNA sequences in this sample encode the identical CDR3. The V call is TRBV5-1, the J call TRBJ2-7; D is ambiguous. CDR3 size: 13 residues. Germline V lookup: CDR1 SGHRS, CDR2 YFSETQ. With 3 bases removed from V and 0 bases from J, the gap between germline ends came to 7 bases. This CDR3 is CASSSTDSYEQYF. The CDR3 DNA follows: TGCGCCAGCAGCTCTACGGACTCCTACGAGCAGTACTTC.

The chain links TRBV5-1 to TRBJ2-1; 7 nucleotides agree with TRBD2. In germline, CDR1 is SGHRS, CDR2 YFSETQ. This CDR3 comprises 14 residues. V lost 0 bases and J lost 7; bases outside the gene matches: 4. CDR3 amino acids: CASSLVVAGNEQFF. For the CDR3, the DNA is TGCGCCAGCAGCTTGGTGGTAGCGGGTAATGAGCAGTTCTTC.

V usage is TRBV6-6 and J usage is TRBJ2-3; D is possibly TRBD2 (5 bases). This CDR3 spans 16 amino acids. V was pared by 8 bases and J by 2 bases, with 20 bases between. The V gene's germline CDR1 is MNHNY and CDR2 SVGAGI (reference sequence). CDR3: CASRPNFGEPTDTQYF. The CDR3, as DNA: TGTGCCAGCCGTCCTAACTTCGGGGAGCCCACAGATACGCAGTATTTT.

The V call is TRBV19, the J call TRBJ1-6; no clear D. Germline V gene sequence: CDR1 LNHDA, CDR2 SQIVND (reference sequence). V lost 3 bases and J lost 6, with 6 bases in between. This CDR3 spans 13 amino acids. CDR3 region: CASSMDLNSPLHF. The DNA for the CDR3 is TGTGCCAGTAGTATGGACCTTAATTCACCCCTCCACTTT.

The chain has TRBV11-2 and TRBJ2-5; possibly TRBD1 or TRBD2 for D (6 bases each). Germline-derived CDR1 and CDR2 are SGHAT and FQNNGV. The CDR3 extends over 14 amino acids. V was clipped by 4 bases and J by 5 bases, with 14 bases between them. The DNA of the CDR3 is TGTGCCAGCAGCTCGGGGGCGGGCTGGGAGACCCAGTACTTC. Its translation: CASSSGAGWETQYF. The complete variable domain, with remaining parts taken from reference TRBV11-2 and TRBJ2-5, reads EAGVAQSPRYKIIEKRQSVAFWCNPISGHATLYWYQQILGQGPKLLIQFQNNGVVDDSQLPKDRFSAERLKGVDSTLKIQPAKLEDSAVYLCASSSGAGWETQYFGPGTRLLVL.

This clone was observed a single time. CDR3 nucleotides: TGTGCCAGCAGCTTAGTTTTTAGCGGGAGCTCCTACAATGAGCAGTTCTTC. Its protein is CASSLVFSGSSYNEQFF. The rearrangement links TRBV13 to TRBJ2-1; TRBD2 matches 9 bases. CDR1 PRHDT and CDR2 FYEKMQ come from the germline V gene (reference sequence). The V gene end was trimmed by 1 base and the J gene end by 0 bases; junction bases not matched to a gene: 4. This CDR3 has 17 amino acids.

V usage is TRBV15 and J usage is TRBJ2-1; 7 positions agree with TRBD1. Germline CDR1 reads LNHNV; CDR2 reads YYDKDF (reference sequence). The CDR3 length is 15 residues. J lost 6 bases, V lost 0 bases, and 5 bases had no gene match. Here the CDR3 DNA reads TGTGCCACCAGCAGAGATAGGGGGACAGCCAATGAGCAGTTCTTC. It is translated as CATSRDRGTANEQFF.

The V and J genes are TRBV7-4 and TRBJ1-4; D gene uncertain. The V gene lost 7 bases and the J gene lost 8 bases, with 8 bases spanning the gap. Per the germline V gene, CDR1 is SGHVT and CDR2 is SQSDAQ. CDR3 length: 11 amino acids. The CDR3 bases are TGTGCCAGCACCGGGGAAGAAAAACTGTTTTTT. This translates into CASTGEEKLFF.

The gene calls are TRBV12-5 and TRBJ1-5; the match to TRBD1 covers 7 bases. Germline loops: CDR1 LGHNT, CDR2 FRNRAP. CDR3 length equals 13 residues. J was trimmed by 2 bases and V by 5 bases; bases with no gene match: 0. CDR3 loop: CASGQGGNQPQHF. CDR3 in DNA: TGTGCTAGTGGTCAGGGGGGCAATCAGCCCCAGCATTTT.

V usage is TRBV10-3 and J usage is TRBJ1-1; tentative D call: TRBD1 (5 bases). V was clipped by 6 bases and J by 1 base, with 12 bases between them. The CDR3 is 14 amino acids. Germline CDR1 reads ENHRY; CDR2 reads SYGVKD. CDR3 in amino acids: CAIRPPGTNTEAFF. CDR3 DNA: TGTGCCATCAGGCCCCCAGGGACGAACACTGAAGCTTTCTTT.

The chain couples TRBV30 to TRBJ1-1; no clear D. This CDR3 spans 13 amino acids. V was clipped by 4 bases and J by 1 base, with 10 bases between them. The V gene's germline CDR1 is GTSNPN and CDR2 SVGIG (reference sequence). CDR3 sequence: CAWTASENTEAFF. The CDR3 region has the DNA TGTGCCTGGACGGCCAGTGAGAACACTGAAGCTTTCTTT.

The chain uses TRBV23-1 and TRBJ1-5; D is perhaps TRBD1 (6 bases). TRBV23-1 counts as an open reading frame of uncertain function. V was trimmed by 7 bases and J by 3 bases, leaving 16 bases between them. This CDR3 is 15 amino acids long. CDR3 sequence (DNA): TGCGCCAGCAACACGCCCAGGGGTCCCAATCAGCCCCAGCATTTT. It specifies CASNTPRGPNQPQHF.

V gene TRBV6-5 combines with J gene TRBJ2-7; D may be TRBD1 (5 bases). The germline gives CDR1 MNHEY, CDR2 SVGAGI. Trimming removed 5 bases at V and 0 bases at J, with 11 bases between. The length of the CDR3 is 14 residues. The CDR3 DNA sequence: TGTGCCAGCAGTACAGGATTCAGCTCCTACGAGCAGTACTTC. Translating gives CASSTGFSSYEQYF.

The rearrangement uses TRBV29-1 and TRBJ2-1; no clear D gene. The V end lost 2 bases, the J end lost 6 bases, and 8 bases lay between the germline ends. The CDR3 sequence is 12 residues long. Germline CDR1 and CDR2: SQVTM and ANQGSEA. CDR3 DNA: TGCAGCGTTGAAATCGGCGGCAATGAGCAGTTCTTC. The encoded protein is CSVEIGGNEQFF.

This chain joins TRBV2 and TRBJ2-7; D gene uncertain. CDR3 size: 15 residues. Trimming cost V 1 base and J 1 base, with 11 bases left between them. Germline assignment: CDR1 SNHLY and CDR2 FYNNEI. CDR3 DNA: TGTGCCAGCAGTGAAGGGAATGACGGATCCTACGAGCAGTACTTC. It codes for CASSEGNDGSYEQYF.

The chain employs TRBV9 and TRBJ2-3; possibly TRBD2 for D (6 bases). The CDR3 covers 16 residues. Per the germline V gene, CDR1 is SGDLS and CDR2 is YYNGEE. Trimming stripped 3 bases from V and 3 bases from J, with 17 bases between. Here the CDR3 DNA reads TGTGCCAGCAGCGCGGGGGTATGGGGATCGACAGATACGCAGTATTTT. Protein: CASSAGVWGSTDTQYF.

With regard to this clone: This specimen includes other DNA sequences encoding the same CDR3. The chain uses TRBV4-1 and TRBJ2-7, with 8 bases lining up with TRBD1. The CDR3 totals 14 residues. The J segment lost 7 bases and the V segment lost 4 bases, leaving 9 bases of the junction unmatched. The V gene's germline CDR1 is MGHRA and CDR2 YSYEKL. CDR3 sequence reads: CASSPGTGLGEQYF. DNA of the CDR3: TGCGCCAGCAGCCCCGGGACAGGATTAGGGGAGCAGTACTTC.

The rearrangement joins TRBV4-1 to TRBJ2-1, with a tentative D call TRBD2 (5 bases). The germline V and J ends were trimmed by 0 bases and 4 bases, with 10 bases remaining between them. The CDR3 loop spans 15 amino acids. CDR1 and CDR2 (germline): MGHRA, YSYEKL. This chain's CDR3 is CASSQEPTKYNEQFF. The CDR3 nucleotides read TGCGCCAGCAGCCAAGAACCGACTAAATACAATGAGCAGTTCTTC.